This T cell receptor (beta chain) appears in the sequencing data of a study of T-cell reconstitution after alpha-beta-depleted transplantation in children. This CDR3 comprises 14 residues. The V gene's germline CDR1 is SGHRS and CDR2 YFSETQ. This clonotype has at least ten counts. The target antigen is unknown. At one end the junction does not follow the germline gene, possibly because of a read error. General observations from the study: A year had passed since transplant, and T-cell counts and diversity by then came mostly from newly produced T cells. By about two months after transplant, alpha-beta T cells reportedly arose from several hundred graft clones that had expanded. Some patients owed their high day-60 TCRbeta diversity to surviving recipient T cells and thymic progenitors.

The TCRbeta library was prepared with unique molecular identifiers. Via MiXCR, TCRdb re-called the PCR reads, giving one row per CDR3 protein. Here the sample spans about 460,000 distinct CDR3 sequences, approximately 10% being singletons. The chain carries TRBV5-1 and TRBJ2-3; the D is unclear. The source of this sequence is a child aged 2 to 9 with inherited bone marrow failure, due to receive a stem cell transplant. Here the sequenced sample was PBMCs, taken before TCRalphabeta/CD19-depleted stem cell transplant. CDR3 DNA: TGTGCCAGCAGTTTTACTGGCAGCACAGATACGCAGTATTTT. Its translation is CASSFTGSTDTQYF. Full variable domain (outside the CDR3, taken from reference TRBV5-1 and TRBJ2-3): KAGVTQTPRYLIKTRGQQVTLSCSPISGHRSVSWYQQTPGQGLQFLFEYFSETQRNKGNFPGRFSGRQFSNSRSEMNVSTLELGDSALYLCASSFTGSTDTQYFGPGTRLTVL.